The subject of this entry is one TCR beta chain. The antigen it recognizes is unknown. No much larger clonotype is one base removed from it; base qualities were not supplied. The V and J ends are trimmed by 1 base and 15 bases, leaving 22 bases between them. The CDR3 spans 15 residues, from the cysteine through the phenylalanine. The retained sequence is limited to the CDR3, 45 bases, with the frame set at the first base. CDR1 and CDR2 (SEHNR, FQNEAQ) derive from the germline V gene (reference sequence). The cohort comprised 710 or so healthy bone marrow donors. At the time of sampling, all cohort members were nominally healthy, though unrecorded immune exposures were likely present. The donor tested CMV seropositive, placing the donor among the roughly 300 seropositive members of the cohort. Each donor provided a peripheral blood sample, and peripheral blood mononuclear cells were used for TCR beta sequencing. Genomic DNA was extracted from the blood cell samples with the Qiagen DNeasy Blood Extraction Kit.

The library relied on the immunoSEQ multiplex PCR assay. For the multiplex PCR, a mixture combining 60 forward primers for TCR Vbeta segments and 13 reverse primers for TCR Jbeta segments was used. The CDR3 region of rearranged TCR beta genes was amplified from genomic DNA with a multiplex PCR assay. The amplified TCR beta libraries were sequenced on the Illumina HiSeq System as 87-base-pair reads. The paper's data handling went like this. Across the 670 or so repertoires, a later analysis counted approximately 75 million unique TCR beta chains, roughly 11 million of which were shared by at least two donors. Raw reads were error-corrected and collapsed into unique sequences with a nearest-neighbor algorithm that merged closely related sequences to remove PCR and sequencing errors. V, D and J gene segments were assigned by aligning CDR3 sequences to IMGT reference sequences. For a sequence to be retained, a match of at least six nucleotides was required to both a V gene segment and a J gene segment. Rearrangements were called productive when the CDR3 lacked stop codons and stayed in frame with V and J; all others were non-productive. CDR3 was defined according to IMGT convention as the region running from the second conserved V-encoded cysteine to the conserved J-encoded phenylalanine. The earlier analysis of some 580 of the donors excluded any sequence lacking an unambiguous match to a single V gene segment. In an earlier analysis of approximately 560 of the donors, a V segment was called functional when productive rearrangements were above 56.7%, and segregating when the standard deviation between donors exceeded 5%. A statistical classification framework was built for diagnosing cytomegalovirus status from the catalog of TCR beta chain sequences. A later analysis assigned V and J genes by comparing TCR nucleotide sequences with IMGT/GENE-DB human TR gene sequences. The TCRdist pipeline was used in a later analysis to assign CDR3 sequences and most-parsimonious VDJ recombination scenarios. In a later analysis, each TCR beta chain was defined by its CDR3 amino acid sequence together with its V-gene family, and reads lacking a unique V-gene family were excluded. To address suspected cross-contamination and a sequencing artifact, a later analysis removed a few hundred highly shared, low-generation-probability nucleotide sequences. A later analysis calculated a clonal expansion index for each public chain from normalized within-repertoire ranks of inferred template counts. In a later analysis, generation probabilities were computed using a VDJ recombination model fitted to out-of-frame rearrangements, and the results were checked against IGoR. Hypergeometric tests were used in a later analysis to score TCR-TCR, TCR-HLA and TCR-CMV co-occurrence, with a repertoire-size bias correction applied to the TCR pairs. To estimate false discovery rates, a later analysis permuted the HLA or CMV assignments 20 times. A later analysis grouped co-occurring TCRs with DBSCAN, adding TCRdist sequence similarity when clustering within HLA-allele-positive subsets. For co-occurrence clustering, repertoires with fewer than 30,000 or more than 120,000 public chains were excluded, along with four to six repertoires with anomalous nucleotide sharing. TCRdb retrieved this table from immuneACCESS and kept in-frame rearrangements only. Not all clones are present; in checked studies, unresolved V genes account for under half, and no reason is known for the remainder. The DNA gave D and trimming, while V, J and clone size come from that table. This sample comprises roughly 120,000 clones, roughly 72% of them detected only once. Around 10% of the sample is taken by the ten largest.

The data were obtained in a study of cytomegalovirus exposure and HLA in healthy donors (dated by TCRdb to 2015 to 2018). Broadly, across the study: An earlier analysis of approximately 640 of the donors reported about 290 Gb of sequence data and 117 million unique TCR beta sequences from about 200 million T cells. The study profiled the T cell repertoires of some 610 subjects by immunosequencing and related them to cytomegalovirus serostatus. Class I and class II HLA loci were covered by the typing at four-digit resolution. High-throughput TCR immunosequencing, statistical association of individual TCRs with disease status, and machine learning were combined to predict cytomegalovirus infection status. An early release that covered about 600 HLA-typed donors contained 250 to 350 gigabases of sequencing data and roughly 84 million unique TCR sequences. An earlier analysis of some 600 of the donors applied high-throughput TCR beta sequencing to assess whether each TCR beta V gene segment acted as functional or pseudogenic. Donor age, sex, ethnicity and CMV serostatus were compiled alongside the repertoire data. Among roughly 400 genotyped donors of the cohort, an average of approximately 240,000 unique TCR beta nucleotide sequences was sequenced per donor, of which roughly 17% were non-productive. All discovery cohort repertoires had been generated on a single sequencing platform. Besides the first cohort of approximately 710 subjects, a separate validation cohort made up of about 120 different subjects was used. The aim of the study was to test whether cataloging public T cell receptors could identify signatures of past pathogen exposure. To study patterns of TCR occurrence, a later analysis re-analyzed previously published TCR beta repertoires from 666 donors and added high-resolution HLA genotyping. Among the roughly 430 genotyped donors, about 83% belonged to the genetic ancestry cluster associated with self-reported Caucasian donors. Typing coverage varied by locus: about 629-640 donors for A, B, C, DRB1 and DQB1; roughly 510 for DQA1; some 610 for DPA1; approximately 490 for DPB1. A handful of DR-DQ haplotypes were handled as single units for association and clustering because linkage in the cohort was strong. Rather than drawing on any new phenotypic data, the later analysis identified candidate immune exposures from TCR beta sequences and the way those sequences occurred across donors. In a later genetic analysis, genome-wide SNP genotypes for about 55% of the roughly 670 donors were used, and that subset was treated as a discovery cohort.

Paper-wide results and their limitations: In this cohort, only TCR beta chains were sequenced, and detectable features were limited by the absence of alpha or paired-chain data. The classifier was reported to diagnose cytomegalovirus status with high specificity and sensitivity in both the original cohort and the validation cohort. According to a later analysis, parvovirus B19, influenza, CMV and Epstein-Barr virus appeared linked to several top co-occurrence clusters. In the study, about 150 TCR beta chains were listed as associated with cytomegalovirus. Most TCR sequences were observed very rarely across donors, whereas some public TCRs were present in many individuals. Roughly uniform sequencing depth across donors was assumed in presence/absence analyses, although this assumption may not hold. Roughly 15 rarely observed V segments, including chromosome 9 orphons, were excluded from the earlier analysis of almost 600 of the donors because counts were too low. A cluster of highly shared sequence variants was judged likely to represent a technical artifact of the sequencing pipeline. Because HLA typing was missing for some donors at each locus, association tests included only the typed subset. A later genetic analysis associated a missense DCLRE1C variant with V-gene and J-gene trimming of TCR beta chains, and an independent cohort replicated the association. The 87-base-pair reads could not distinguish some IMGT-functional V segments, including TRBV6-2 and TRBV6-3, so those segments were excluded. Correlated functional status among segregating V segments might be attributable to linkage disequilibrium, but an unknown experimental factor could not be ruled out. According to a later analysis, most CMV-associated TCR beta chains appeared to be HLA-restricted, and the HLA associations seemed to be driven largely by CMV exposure. In a later analysis, HLA-associated TCR beta chains showed more clonal expansion and lower generation probabilities than non-associated chains that were equally common. Immune exposure information for the cohort was limited to CMV serostatus. In vitro tests confirmed that three of the cytomegalovirus-associated TCR beta chains recognize cytomegalovirus antigens. An earlier analysis of 587 of the donors showed that most TCR beta V segments appeared in productive rearrangements either about 87% or about 30% of the time, which broadly matched IMGT annotations. When HLA alleles, especially DR and DQ, strongly co-occurred, attributing TCR associations to individual alleles was difficult. A later analysis associated 16,951 TCR beta sequences with specific HLA alleles at a false discovery rate of 0.05. A further reported finding was that TCR beta sequences accurately predicted the HLA-A and HLA-B alleles for most subjects in the first cohort. The authors suggested that the approach could potentially be extended to other disease states and immunological phenotypes. A later genetic analysis reported fewer N-insertions in productive TCRs among donors in an Asian-associated ancestry cluster than the roughly 700-donor mean. A later analysis found that TCR association rates varied across HLA loci, with DRB1 alleles showing the most associated TCRs and HLA-C alleles the fewest.

The V and J segments used are TRBV7-9 and TRBJ2-1; the D gene is unclear. The origin of this receptor is a woman between 50 and 59 years old in good health and CMV-seropositive. Sequences were obtained from PBMCs. The DNA sequence is given as TGTGCCAGCAGCTTAGGTCCGACCTCTTTAACAGTGCCGTTCTTC. This is translated as CASSLGPTSLTVPFF.